The source of this T cell receptor (beta chain) is a study of B cell selection in AIRE deficiency. Study-level points and caveats: Of more than 3,000 shared Treg TCRbeta sequences, roughly 32% were healthy-only, approximately 9% patient-only.

This clone showed up just once. Its antigen remains unknown. Unmatched junction bases numbered 2, after V lost 6 bases and J lost 4 bases. Germline V gene lookup returns CDR1 MNHEY and CDR2 SVGAGI. The CDR3 length is 13 residues. TCRdb's table, derived via immunoSEQ multiplex PCR, lists solely in-frame clones and lacks some. The sample shows about 1,700 clones, about 85% of them seen only once. Sorted regulatory T cells were CD4-positive, CD25-high and CD127-low or negative. The clonotype was recovered from a human donor in good health. Sample: CD4+CD25+ Tregs sorted from PBMCs. V and J are TRBV6-5 and TRBJ2-2, with 7 bases aligning to TRBD2. This chain's CDR3 is CASRRGSTGELFF. The CDR3 nucleotides are TGTGCCAGCAGGCGGGGGAGCACCGGGGAGCTGTTTTTT.